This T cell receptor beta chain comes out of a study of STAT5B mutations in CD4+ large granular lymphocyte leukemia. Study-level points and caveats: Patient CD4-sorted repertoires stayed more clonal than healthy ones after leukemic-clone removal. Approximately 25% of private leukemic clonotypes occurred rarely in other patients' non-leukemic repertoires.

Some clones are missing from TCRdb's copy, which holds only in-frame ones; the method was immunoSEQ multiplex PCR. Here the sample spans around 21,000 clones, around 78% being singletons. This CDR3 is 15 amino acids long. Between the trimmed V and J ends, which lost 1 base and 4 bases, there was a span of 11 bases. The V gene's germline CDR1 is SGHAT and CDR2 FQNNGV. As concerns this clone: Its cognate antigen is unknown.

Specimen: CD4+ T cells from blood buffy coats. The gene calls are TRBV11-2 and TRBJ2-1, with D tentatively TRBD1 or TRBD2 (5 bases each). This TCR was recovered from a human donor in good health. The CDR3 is CASSLVGVEYNEQFF. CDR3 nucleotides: TGTGCCAGCAGCTTAGTGGGGGTTGAGTACAATGAGCAGTTCTTC.